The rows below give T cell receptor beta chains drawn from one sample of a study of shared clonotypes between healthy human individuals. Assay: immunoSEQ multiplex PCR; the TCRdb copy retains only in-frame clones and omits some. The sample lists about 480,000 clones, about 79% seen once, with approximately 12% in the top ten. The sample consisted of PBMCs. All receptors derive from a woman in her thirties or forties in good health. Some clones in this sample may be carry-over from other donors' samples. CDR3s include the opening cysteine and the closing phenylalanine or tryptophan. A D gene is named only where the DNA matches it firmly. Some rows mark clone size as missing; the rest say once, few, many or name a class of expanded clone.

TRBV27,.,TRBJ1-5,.,TGTGCCAGCAGTCCGCAGACAAGCAATCAGCCCCAGCATTTT,CASSPQTSNQPQHF
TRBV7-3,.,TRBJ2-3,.,TGTGCCAGCAGCCAGACCCCAGATACGCAGTATTTT,CASSQTPDTQYF
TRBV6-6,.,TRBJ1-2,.,TGTGCCAGCAGTTACTCGAGAGGGTTGGGCTACACCTTC,CASSYSRGLGYTF
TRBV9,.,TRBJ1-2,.,TGTGCCAGCAGCCCCGGGGGAGGGTCCGGCTACACCTTC,CASSPGGGSGYTF
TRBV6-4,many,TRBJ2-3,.,TGTGCCAGCAGTGACGGCGCCTCTAGCACAGATACGCAGTATTTT,CASSDGASSTDTQYF
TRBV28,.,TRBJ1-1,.,TGTGCCAGCAACTCGGGCGGCAGGGAAGCCACTGAAGCTTTCTTT,CASNSGGREATEAFF
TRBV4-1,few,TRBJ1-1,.,TGCGCCAGCAGCCTAGGGGTAGGGGGGAACACTGAAGCTTTCTTT,CASSLGVGGNTEAFF
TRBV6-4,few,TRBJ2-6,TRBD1,TGTGCCAGCAGTGACTCAGGGGGCGCTGGGGCCAACGTCCTGACTTTC,CASSDSGGAGANVLTF
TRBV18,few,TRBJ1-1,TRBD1,TGTGCCAGCTCACCAGGGAGCAGGGGGCAAGGCACTGAAGCTTTCTTT,CASSPGSRGQGTEAFF
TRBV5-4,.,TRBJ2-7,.,TGTGCCAGCAGCTCCCGGGACACGGTATTCGAGCAGTACTTC,CASSSRDTVFEQYF
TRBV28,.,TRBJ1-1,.,TGTGCCAGCAGTTTTAAGTGGAGGCGCCAGACGGCTGAAGCTTTCTTT,CASSFKWRRQTAEAFF
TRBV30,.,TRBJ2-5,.,TGTGCCTGGAGTCGGGAGCAAGAGACCCAGTACTTC,CAWSREQETQYF
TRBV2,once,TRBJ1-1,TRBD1,TGTGCCAGCTCCCTAGGACAGGGGGTCGAAGCTTTCTTT,CASSLGQGVEAFF
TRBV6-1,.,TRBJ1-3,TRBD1,TGTGCCAGCAGTGCCCAACAGGGGGCGTCGGGAAACACCATATATTTT,CASSAQQGASGNTIYF
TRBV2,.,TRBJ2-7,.,TGTGCCAGCAGACAGGCAGACTACGAGCAGTACTTC,CASRQADYEQYF
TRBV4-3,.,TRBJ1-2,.,TGCGCCAGCAGCCAACAGGAAGGGCCGCCATACTATGGCTACACCTTC,CASSQQEGPPYYGYTF
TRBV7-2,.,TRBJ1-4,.,TGTGCCAGCAGCTTAGGACAAAATGAAAAACTGTTTTTT,CASSLGQNEKLFF
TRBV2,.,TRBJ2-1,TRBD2,TGTGCCAGCACTTTCACTAGCGGCTCCTACAATGAGCAGTTCTTC,CASTFTSGSYNEQFF
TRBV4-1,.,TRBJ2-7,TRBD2,TGCGCCAGCAGCCAATTCCCCCGGGCTAGCGGACCCTACGAGCAGTACTTC,CASSQFPRASGPYEQYF
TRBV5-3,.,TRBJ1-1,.,TGCGCCAGCAGCCGAGGACAGAGCACTGAAGCTTTCTTT,CASSRGQSTEAFF
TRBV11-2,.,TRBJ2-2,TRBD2,TGTGCCAGCAGCTTACGACTAGCGGGAGGGTCTATTAACACCGGGGAGCTGTTTTTT,CASSLRLAGGSINTGELFF
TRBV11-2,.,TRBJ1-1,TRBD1,TGTGCCAGCAGCCCGGACAGGGATACTGAAGCTTTCTTT,CASSPDRDTEAFF
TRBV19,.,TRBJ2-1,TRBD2,TGTGCCAGTAGTATAGCTCGGACTAGTAGGGGTAATGAGCAGTTCTTC,CASSIARTSRGNEQFF
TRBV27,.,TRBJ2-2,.,TGTGCCAGCAGTCTCGGCCTTCTGGACACCGGGGAGCTGTTTTTT,CASSLGLLDTGELFF
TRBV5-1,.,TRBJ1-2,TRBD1,TGCGCCAGCAGCAGACAGGGGGCAAATGACTATGGCTACACCTTC,CASSRQGANDYGYTF
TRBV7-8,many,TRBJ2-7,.,TGTGCCAGCAGCTTAGCGCCGGCTAACTCCTACGAGCAGTACTTC,CASSLAPANSYEQYF
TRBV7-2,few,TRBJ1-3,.,TGTGCCAGCAGCCGTCCTGCCGGGGTAAACACCATATATTTT,CASSRPAGVNTIYF
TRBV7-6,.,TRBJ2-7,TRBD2,TGTGCCAGCAGCTTAGGGACTAGCGTCTCCTACGAGCAGTACTTC,CASSLGTSVSYEQYF
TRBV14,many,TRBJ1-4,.,TGTGCCAGCAGCAGGGACAATAATGAAAAACTGTTTTTT,CASSRDNNEKLFF
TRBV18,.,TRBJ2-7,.,TGTGCCAGCTCACCGACAGTCTCCTACGAGCAGTACTTC,CASSPTVSYEQYF
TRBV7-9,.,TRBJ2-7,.,TGTGCCAGCAGTCCCAGTCCCTACGAGCAGTACTTC,CASSPSPYEQYF
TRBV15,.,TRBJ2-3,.,TGTGCCACCAGCAGAGCACTAGCCCGCACAGATACGCAGTATTTT,CATSRALARTDTQYF
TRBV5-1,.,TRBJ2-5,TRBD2,TGCGCCAGCAGCTTGCCAACTAGCGGGAGGGCCGTGACCCAGTACTTC,CASSLPTSGRAVTQYF
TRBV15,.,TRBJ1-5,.,TGTGCCACCAGCAGAGATGGGGCGGCGGATCAGCCCCAGCATTTT,CATSRDGAADQPQHF
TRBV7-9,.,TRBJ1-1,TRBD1,TGTGCCAGCAGCTCCGACAGGGGGCAAGAAGCTTTCTTT,CASSSDRGQEAFF
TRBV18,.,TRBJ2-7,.,TGTGCCAGCTCACCGAGCGGGACAAGCTCCTACGAGCAGTACTTC,CASSPSGTSSYEQYF
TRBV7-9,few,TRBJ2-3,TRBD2,TGTGCCAGCAGCCTGGGGCCTAGCGGGGCGAGGGATACGCAGTATTTT,CASSLGPSGARDTQYF
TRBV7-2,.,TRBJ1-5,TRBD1,TGTGCCAGCAGCCTACGGACAGGGCCCGATCAGCCCCAGCATTTT,CASSLRTGPDQPQHF
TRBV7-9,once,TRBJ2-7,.,TGTGCCAGCAGCTTGAGGGCCCAAGGCGAGCAGTACTTC,CASSLRAQGEQYF
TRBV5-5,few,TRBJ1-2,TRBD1,TGTGCCAGCAGCCTTACAGGGGGAAGGGTGATTAACTATGGCTACACCTTC,CASSLTGGRVINYGYTF
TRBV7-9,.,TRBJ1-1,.,TGTGCCAGCAGCTTAGGAACGTTTTGGGCTTTCTTT,CASSLGTFWAFF
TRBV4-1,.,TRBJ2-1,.,TGCGCCAGCAGCCAAACAGGGATCTACAATGAGCAGTTCTTC,CASSQTGIYNEQFF
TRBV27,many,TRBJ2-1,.,TGTGCCAGCAGTTTACGGGAGCCGGGCTACAATGAGCAGTTCTTC,CASSLREPGYNEQFF
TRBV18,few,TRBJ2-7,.,TGTGCCAGCTCACCACCAGCTGACCGCTACGAGCAGTACTTC,CASSPPADRYEQYF